The clone carrying this TCR beta chain has a count of ten or more. This entry belongs to a study of T cell repertoires in cytomegalovirus infection. TCRdb analysed the reads with MiXCR anew, one entry per CDR3 protein. The sample has 680,000 or so distinct CDR3 sequences, roughly 36% seen once. V lost 4 bases and J lost 6, with 13 bases in between. Germline V CDR1 and CDR2: MDHEN, SYDVKM. The CDR3 runs to 14 residues. This sequence was found in a human donor in good health (CMV status not recorded). Some clones in this sample may be carry-over from other donors' samples. This chain joins TRBV28 and TRBJ2-1; maybe TRBD1 (6 bases). The specimen sequenced was PBMCs. CDR3 sequence reads: CASSSSGTLNEQFF. CDR3 bases: TGTGCCAGCAGTTCCTCCGGGACACTCAATGAGCAGTTCTTC.